This note documents a single T cell receptor beta chain sequence. Its antigen is unidentified. The PCR made use of 60 Vbeta and 13 Jbeta primers. The protocol was immunoSEQ multiplex PCR, while the TCRdb copy is restricted to in-frame clones and leaves out a portion. The data hold about 64,000 clones, with more than 75% observed a single time. Germline assignment: CDR1 SNHLY and CDR2 FYNNEI. The CDR3 has 16 amino acids. The V gene lost 6 bases and the J gene lost 3 bases, with 20 bases spanning the gap. The data are from a study of cytomegalovirus exposure and HLA in healthy donors. Broader study findings: In a later analysis, at a false discovery rate of 0.05, some 15,000 TCR beta sequences were associated with HLA alleles. Later analysis suggested links between common viral pathogens and several top significant clusters.

The V gene is TRBV2, the J gene TRBJ1-1; D perhaps matches TRBD1 (6 bases). The sample was PBMCs. The receptor comes from a man younger than 35 in good health and CMV-seropositive. Here the CDR3 DNA reads TGTGCCAGCAGATCTGGCGGGGGGTGGGGGCACACTGAAGCTTTCTTT. It is translated as CASRSGGGWGHTEAFF.